This section outlines one T cell receptor (beta chain) sequence together with its context. Its antigen is not identified. V was pared by 4 bases and J by 5 bases, with 14 bases between. CDR3 length: 14 amino acids. Germline CDR1 is MNHNY and CDR2 is SVGAGI (reference sequence). Reverse transcription of all isolated RNA meant that expressed TCRB transcripts were sequenced. Here immunoSEQ multiplex PCR was the method, and the copy in TCRdb shows in-frame clones only, minus some. The table lists 500,000 to 700,000 clones, around a sixth of them singletons. The data originate from a study of beta chain features in type 1 diabetes. Study details: Sorted cells from all samples, numbering 100 million to 120 million, were examined. Study findings and constraints: Patients showed naive, central memory and Treg TCRB repertoires that appeared more similar than those of healthy donors.

The specimen was naive CD4+ T cells from blood. The sequence came from a man younger than 30 in good health. This rearrangement joins TRBV6-6 to TRBJ1-1; D uncertain. In DNA, the CDR3 is TGTGCCAGCAGTTCGCGAATGGGGATAACTGAAGCTTTCTTT. This translates into CASSSRMGITEAFF.